This TCR beta chain was found in a study of relationships among human T cell subsets. The study's findings and limits: Regulatory and Th2 subsets had few clones over 100 reads, unlike CD8+ cytotoxic cells. No significant subset differences appeared in V, D, J use, CDR3 length or N-additions.

Trimming shortened V by 1 base and J by 5 bases, and 17 bases separated the two germline ends. This CDR3 spans 15 amino acids. Per germline, CDR1 DFQATT and CDR2 SNEGSKA (reference sequence). Details on this clonotype: Its antigen remains unidentified.

T cell subsets were isolated with antibody-coated magnetic beads. Semiquantitative ARM-PCR amplified T cell receptor alpha and beta CDR3 regions from mRNA. ARM-PCR used tagged nested gene-specific primers, then communal superprimers for exponential amplification. TCRdb redid the calling of the multiplex PCR reads with MiXCR, one entry per CDR3 protein. The sample has fewer than 18,000 distinct CDR3 sequences, 62% seen once. The rearrangement joins TRBV20-1 to TRBJ1-2; D is uncertain. The clonotype comes from a man aged 40-49 years in good health. The specimen sequenced was total T cells sorted from blood. CDR3 bases: TGCAGTGCTAGAGTCCCTCGTTGGGTACCGTATGGCTACACCTTC. Protein sequence: CSARVPRWVPYGYTF.